This TCR beta chain was sequenced in a study of technical replicates of blood from a few donors (dated by TCRdb to the late 2010s). CDR1 MNHEY and CDR2 SVGAGI were looked up in the germline V gene. Relative to germline, V is 4 bases shorter and J is 3 bases shorter, with 10 bases between their ends. Including the terminal cysteine and phenylalanine, the CDR3 comprises 13 residues. Only the CDR3 portion is preserved as DNA: 39 bases, with reading frame beginning at the first base. Libraries came from the immunoSEQ multiplex PCR assay. The table was pulled from immuneACCESS by TCRdb, which kept in-frame rearrangements only. Such tables lose some clones; where checked, under half of the loss comes from unresolved V genes, and the rest has no known cause. The sample table lists some 67,000 clones, roughly 98% of them with a count of one. Around 0.16% of the sample comes from the top ten. Details on this clone: It has no known antigen specificity. No qualities accompany the bases; no much larger clone lies one base away.

The chain couples TRBV6-5 to TRBJ2-7, and perhaps TRBD1 as D gene, on 6 matching bases. The sequence derives from a human donor in good health. The sequenced material came from T cells isolated from PBMCs. DNA sequence: TGTGCCAGCAGTTCGGCGGACAGCTACGAGCAGTACTTC. Its protein product is CASSSADSYEQYF.